This T cell receptor beta chain was documented in a study of neoadjuvant nivolumab and ipilimumab in lung cancer. Study-wide findings and caveats: TCR clonality did not significantly correlate with pathologic tumor regression.

Notes on this clone: The antigen is not known.

This table comes from immunoSEQ multiplex PCR, and its TCRdb copy is limited to in-frame clones, with some not included. Among about 38,000 clones listed, 89% were seen once. With 5 bases removed from V and 3 bases from J, the gap between germline ends came to 15 bases. Germline assignment: CDR1 SGHDT and CDR2 YYEEEE. The CDR3 has 15 amino acids. This sequence joins TRBV5-6 and TRBJ2-1; either TRBD1 or TRBD2 may supply D (5 bases each). This clonotype originated in an adult with non-small cell lung cancer. Sequences were derived from peripheral blood, sampled before neoadjuvant nivolumab, alone or with ipilimumab. This CDR3 is CASSTGRRLYNEQFF. The CDR3 bases are TGTGCCAGCAGTACGGGACGGCGCCTCTACAATGAGCAGTTCTTC.